This record concerns one T cell receptor beta chain sequence. Antigen unknown. The sample belongs to a study of cytomegalovirus exposure and HLA in healthy donors. Findings and limits, study-wide: Most TCR sequences were rare, but some public TCRs occurred in many donors. In an earlier analysis, about 87% or about 30%: the productive usage of most TCR beta V segments. Owing to their indistinguishability, certain V segments, notably TRBV6-2 and TRBV6-3, were excluded.

The CDR3 consists of 13 residues. In germline, CDR1 is SGHRS, CDR2 YFSETQ. Trimming removed 8 bases from V and 4 bases from J; junction bases left unmatched: 6. Primers: 60 Vbeta forward and 13 Jbeta reverse. Generated by immunoSEQ multiplex PCR, the TCRdb table keeps only in-frame clones and is missing some. Of about 140,000 clones listed, roughly 90% were seen once; the top ten hold around 0.51%. This sequence joins TRBV5-1 and TRBJ2-5; TRBD1 aligns across 9 bases. The sample consisted of PBMCs. The receptor was derived from a woman aged 40 to 49 in good health and CMV-seronegative. CDR3 in amino acids: CARPGQGPETQYF. The CDR3 region has the DNA TGCGCCAGGCCGGGACAGGGTCCAGAGACCCAGTACTTC.